The 3 T cell receptor beta chains listed next were all sequenced from one sample in a study of T-cell memory formation after mild COVID-19. TCRdb ran MiXCR on the 5' RACE reads and lists one entry per CDR3 protein. The sample gives approximately 350,000 distinct CDR3 sequences, about an eighth of which show up once; about 20% is in the top ten. What was sequenced was PBMCs or a T cell subset sorted from them (not recorded which). Every receptor here comes from a man between 18 and 29 years old who had mild COVID-19 (a few samples of this study predate the infection). Cell type and time point are not known.

The rearrangement joins TRBV20-1 to TRBJ2-3; D is unclear. The CDR3 contains 13 residues. Germline assignment: CDR1 DFQATT and CDR2 SNEGSKA (reference sequence). Between the trimmed V and J ends, which lost 5 bases and 5 bases, there was a span of 14 bases. The CDR3 region is CSAGRPWGDTQYF. As DNA, the CDR3 is TGCAGTGCTGGAAGGCCCTGGGGAGATACGCAGTATTTT.

A few counts support this clonotype. The gene calls are TRBV19 and TRBJ2-7; D is unclear. Germline-derived CDR1 and CDR2 are LNHDA and SQIVND (reference sequence). The CDR3 covers 11 residues. Trimming took off 6 bases at V and 5 bases at J, with 8 bases between the two ends. As DNA, the CDR3 is TGTGCCAGTAGCCAGGTAGACGAGCAGTACGTC. Amino acid sequence: CASSQVDEQYV.

The chain employs TRBV5-1 and TRBJ2-3; maybe TRBD1 (7 bases). Germline V gives CDR1 SGHRS, CDR2 YFSETQ. CDR3 size: 16 residues. With 3 bases removed from V and 0 bases from J, the gap between germline ends came to 14 bases. The CDR3 DNA is TGCGCCAGCAGCTGGCGACAGGGAGGTAGCACAGATACGCAGTATTTT. Its protein is CASSWRQGGSTDTQYF.